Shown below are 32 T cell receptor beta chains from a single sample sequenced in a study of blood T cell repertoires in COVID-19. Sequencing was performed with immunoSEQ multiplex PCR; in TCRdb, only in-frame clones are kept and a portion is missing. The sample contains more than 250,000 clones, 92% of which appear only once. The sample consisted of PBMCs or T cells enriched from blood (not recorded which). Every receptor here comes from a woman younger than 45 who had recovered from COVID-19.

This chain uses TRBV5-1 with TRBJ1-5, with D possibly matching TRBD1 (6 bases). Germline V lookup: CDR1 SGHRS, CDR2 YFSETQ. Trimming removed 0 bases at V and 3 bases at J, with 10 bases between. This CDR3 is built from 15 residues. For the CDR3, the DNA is TGCGCCAGCAGCTTGGAAGGACAGCTCAATCAGCCCCAGCATTTT. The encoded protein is CASSLEGQLNQPQHF.

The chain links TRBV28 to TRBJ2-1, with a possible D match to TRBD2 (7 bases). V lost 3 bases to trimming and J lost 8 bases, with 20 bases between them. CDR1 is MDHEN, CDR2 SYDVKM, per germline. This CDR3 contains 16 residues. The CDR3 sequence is CASSLIMGAGADEQFF. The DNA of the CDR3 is TGTGCCAGCAGTTTGATTATGGGGGCGGGAGCGGATGAGCAGTTCTTC.

Here the CDR3 reads CASSIQGAREAFF. The DNA of the CDR3 is TGTGCCAGCAGCATACAGGGGGCCCGCGAAGCTTTCTTT. The chain uses TRBV6-2 or TRBV6-3 and TRBJ1-1; 9 bases fit TRBD1. The CDR3 has 13 residues. V lost 6 bases to trimming and J lost 8 bases; unmatched junction nucleotides: 7. Germline V gene data show CDR1 as MNHEY and CDR2 as SVGEGT.

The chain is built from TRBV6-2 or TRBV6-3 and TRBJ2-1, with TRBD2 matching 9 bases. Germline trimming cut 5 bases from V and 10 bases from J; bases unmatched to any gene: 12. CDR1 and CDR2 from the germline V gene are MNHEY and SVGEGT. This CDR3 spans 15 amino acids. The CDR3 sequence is CASSLASGVVQEQFF. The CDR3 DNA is TGTGCCAGCAGTCTCGCTAGCGGGGTGGTTCAGGAGCAGTTCTTC.

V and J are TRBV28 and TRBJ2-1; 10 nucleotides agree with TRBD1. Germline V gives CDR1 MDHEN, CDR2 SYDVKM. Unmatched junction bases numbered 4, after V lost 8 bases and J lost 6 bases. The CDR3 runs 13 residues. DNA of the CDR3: TGTGCCAGCCGGGACAGGGGCTCCAATGAGCAGTTCTTC. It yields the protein CASRDRGSNEQFF. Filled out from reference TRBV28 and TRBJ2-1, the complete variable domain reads DVKVTQSSRYLVKRTGEKVFLECVQDMDHENMFWYRQDPGLGLRLIYFSYDVKMKEKGDIPEGYSVSREKKERFSLILESASTNQTSMYLCASRDRGSNEQFFGPGTRLTVL.

The DNA of the CDR3 is TGTGCCATCAGTCAATCGGACAGGACCAATGAGCAGTTCTTC. Translating it yields CAISQSDRTNEQFF. The chain uses TRBV10-3 and TRBJ2-1; the match to TRBD1 covers 7 bases. Germline V gene data show CDR1 as ENHRY and CDR2 as SYGVKD. The CDR3 covers 14 residues. With 5 bases clipped from V and 6 bases from J, the junction kept 7 bases outside the gene matches.

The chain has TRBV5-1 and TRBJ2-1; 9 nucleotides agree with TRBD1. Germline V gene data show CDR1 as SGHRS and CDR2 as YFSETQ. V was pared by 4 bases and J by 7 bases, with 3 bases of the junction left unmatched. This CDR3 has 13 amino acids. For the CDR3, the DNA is TGCGCCAGCAGCCCTGGACAGGGGAATGAGCAGTTCTTC. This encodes CASSPGQGNEQFF.

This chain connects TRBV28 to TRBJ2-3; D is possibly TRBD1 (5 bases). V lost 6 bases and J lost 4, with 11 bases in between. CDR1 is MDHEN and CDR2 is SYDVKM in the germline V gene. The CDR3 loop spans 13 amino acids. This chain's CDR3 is CASRLEGADTQYF. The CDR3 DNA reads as TGTGCCAGCAGGCTCGAAGGGGCAGATACGCAGTATTTT.

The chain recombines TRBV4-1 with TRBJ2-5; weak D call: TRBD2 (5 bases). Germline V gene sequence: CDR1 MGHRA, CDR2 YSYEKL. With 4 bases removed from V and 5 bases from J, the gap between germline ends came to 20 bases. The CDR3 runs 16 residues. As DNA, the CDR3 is TGCGCCAGCAGCCCCGAGGCAGGACTCCATATGGAGACCCAGTACTTC. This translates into CASSPEAGLHMETQYF.

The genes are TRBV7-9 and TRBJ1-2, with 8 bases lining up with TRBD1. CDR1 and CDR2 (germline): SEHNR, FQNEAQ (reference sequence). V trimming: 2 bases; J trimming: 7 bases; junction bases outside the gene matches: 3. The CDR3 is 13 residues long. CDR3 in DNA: TGTGCCAGCAGCTTACAGGGGGCCAGTGGCTACACCTTC. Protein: CASSLQGASGYTF.

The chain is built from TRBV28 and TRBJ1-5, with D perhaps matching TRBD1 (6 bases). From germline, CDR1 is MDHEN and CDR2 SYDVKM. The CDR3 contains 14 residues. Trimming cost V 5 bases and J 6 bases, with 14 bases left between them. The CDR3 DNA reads TGTGCCAGCAGTAAAGGGGGTGGCGGTCAGCCCCAGCATTTT. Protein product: CASSKGGGGQPQHF.

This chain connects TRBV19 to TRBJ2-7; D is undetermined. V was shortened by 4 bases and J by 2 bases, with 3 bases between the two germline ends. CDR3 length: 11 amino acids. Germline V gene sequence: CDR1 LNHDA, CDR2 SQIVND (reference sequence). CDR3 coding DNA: TGTGCCAGTAGTAGCGCCTACGAGCAGTACTTC. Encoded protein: CASSSAYEQYF.

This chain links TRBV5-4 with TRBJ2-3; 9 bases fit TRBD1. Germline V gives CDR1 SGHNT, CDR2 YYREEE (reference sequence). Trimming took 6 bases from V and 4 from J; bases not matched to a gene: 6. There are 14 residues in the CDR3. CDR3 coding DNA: TGTGCCAGCAAGGGACAGGGAGAGTCAGATACGCAGTATTTT. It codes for CASKGQGESDTQYF. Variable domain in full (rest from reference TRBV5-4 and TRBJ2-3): ETGVTQSPTHLIKTRGQQVTLRCSSQSGHNTVSWYQQALGQGPQFIFQYYREEENGRGNFPPRFSGLQFPNYSSELNVNALELDDSALYLCASKGQGESDTQYFGPGTRLTVL.

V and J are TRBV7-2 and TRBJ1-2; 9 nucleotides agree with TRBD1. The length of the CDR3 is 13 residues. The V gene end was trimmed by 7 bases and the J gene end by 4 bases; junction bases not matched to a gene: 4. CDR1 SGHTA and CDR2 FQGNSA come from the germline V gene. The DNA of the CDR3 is TGTGCCAGCACCCGGGACAGGGCCTATGGCTACACCTTC. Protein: CASTRDRAYGYTF.

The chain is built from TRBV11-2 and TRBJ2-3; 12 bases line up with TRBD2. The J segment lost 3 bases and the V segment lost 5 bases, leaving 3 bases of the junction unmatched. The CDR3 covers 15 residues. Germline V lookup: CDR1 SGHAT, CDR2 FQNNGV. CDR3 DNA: TGTGCCAGCAGCCCCGGGACTAGCGGGACAGATACGCAGTATTTT. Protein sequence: CASSPGTSGTDTQYF.

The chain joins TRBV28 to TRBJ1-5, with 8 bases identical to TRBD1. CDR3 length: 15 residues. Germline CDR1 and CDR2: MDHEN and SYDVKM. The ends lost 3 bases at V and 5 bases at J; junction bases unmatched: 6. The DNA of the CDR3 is TGTGCCAGCAGTTTCGCACAGGGGGTAGATCAGCCCCAGCATTTT. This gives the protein CASSFAQGVDQPQHF.

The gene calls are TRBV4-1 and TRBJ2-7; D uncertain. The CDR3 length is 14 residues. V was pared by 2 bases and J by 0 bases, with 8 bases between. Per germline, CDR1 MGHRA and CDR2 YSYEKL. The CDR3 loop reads CASSQNPSSYEQYF. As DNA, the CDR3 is TGCGCCAGCAGCCAAAATCCATCCTCCTACGAGCAGTACTTC.

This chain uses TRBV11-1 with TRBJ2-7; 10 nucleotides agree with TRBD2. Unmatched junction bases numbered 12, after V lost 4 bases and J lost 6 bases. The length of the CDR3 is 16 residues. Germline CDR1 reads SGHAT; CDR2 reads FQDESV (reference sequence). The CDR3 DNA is TGTGCCAGCAGCTACCTACCTAGCGGGAGAGGAGGCGAGCAGTACTTC. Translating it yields CASSYLPSGRGGEQYF.

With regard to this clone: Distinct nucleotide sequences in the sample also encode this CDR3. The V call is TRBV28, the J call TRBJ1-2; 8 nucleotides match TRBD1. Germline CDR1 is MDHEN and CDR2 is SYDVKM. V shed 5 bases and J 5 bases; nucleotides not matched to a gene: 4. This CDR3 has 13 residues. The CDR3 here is CASSPRTGYGYTF. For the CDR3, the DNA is TGTGCCAGCAGTCCCCGGACAGGGTATGGCTACACCTTC.

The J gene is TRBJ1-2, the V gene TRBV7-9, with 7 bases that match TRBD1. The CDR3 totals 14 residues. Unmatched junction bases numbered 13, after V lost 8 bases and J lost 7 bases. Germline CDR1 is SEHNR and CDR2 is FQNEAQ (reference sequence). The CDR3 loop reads CASQGVSSSGGYTF. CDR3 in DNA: TGTGCCAGCCAGGGGGTATCCTCGTCTGGTGGCTACACCTTC.

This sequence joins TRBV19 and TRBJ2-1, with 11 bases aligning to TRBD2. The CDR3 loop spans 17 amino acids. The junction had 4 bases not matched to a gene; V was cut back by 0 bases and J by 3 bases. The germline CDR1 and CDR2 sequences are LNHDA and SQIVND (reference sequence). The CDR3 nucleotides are TGTGCCAGTAGTATAGATTCAACTAGCGGGAGCTACAATGAGCAGTTCTTC. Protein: CASSIDSTSGSYNEQFF.

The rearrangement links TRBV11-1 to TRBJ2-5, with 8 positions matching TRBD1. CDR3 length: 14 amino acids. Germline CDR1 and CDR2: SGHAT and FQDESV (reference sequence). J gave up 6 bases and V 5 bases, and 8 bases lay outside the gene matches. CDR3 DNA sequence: TGTGCCAGCAGCCGACCGGACAGGGCTCAGACCCAGTACTTC. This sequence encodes CASSRPDRAQTQYF.

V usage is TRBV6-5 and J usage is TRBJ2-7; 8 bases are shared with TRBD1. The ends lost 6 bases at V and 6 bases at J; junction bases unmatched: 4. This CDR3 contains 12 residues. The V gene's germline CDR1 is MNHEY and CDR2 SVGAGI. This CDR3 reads CASSGQGREQYF. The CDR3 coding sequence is TGTGCCAGCAGCGGACAGGGTCGCGAGCAGTACTTC.

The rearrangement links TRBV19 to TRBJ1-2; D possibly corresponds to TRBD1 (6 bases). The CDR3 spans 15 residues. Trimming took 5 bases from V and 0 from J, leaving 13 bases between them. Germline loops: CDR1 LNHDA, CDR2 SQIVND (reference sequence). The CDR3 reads CASSGEGTTNYGYTF. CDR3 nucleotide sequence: TGTGCCAGTAGTGGGGAGGGGACAACTAACTATGGCTACACCTTC.

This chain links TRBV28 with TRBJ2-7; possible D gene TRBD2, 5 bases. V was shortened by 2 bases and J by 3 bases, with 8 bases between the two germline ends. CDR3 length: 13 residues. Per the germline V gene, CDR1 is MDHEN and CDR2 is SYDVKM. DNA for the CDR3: TGTGCCAGCAGTTTAGGGGAGAGCTACGAGCAGTACTTC. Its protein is CASSLGESYEQYF.

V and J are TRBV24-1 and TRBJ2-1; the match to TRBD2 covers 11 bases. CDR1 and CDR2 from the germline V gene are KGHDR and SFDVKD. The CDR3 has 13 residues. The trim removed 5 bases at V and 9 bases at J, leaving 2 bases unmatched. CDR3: CATSGSGGGEQFF. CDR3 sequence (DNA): TGTGCCACCAGTGGTAGCGGGGGGGGTGAGCAGTTCTTC.

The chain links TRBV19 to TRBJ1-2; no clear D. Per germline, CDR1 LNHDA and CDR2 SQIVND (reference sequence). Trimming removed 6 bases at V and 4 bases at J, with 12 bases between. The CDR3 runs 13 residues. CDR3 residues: CASSPTFVYGYTF. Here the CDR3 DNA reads TGTGCCAGTAGCCCCACATTCGTCTATGGCTACACCTTC.

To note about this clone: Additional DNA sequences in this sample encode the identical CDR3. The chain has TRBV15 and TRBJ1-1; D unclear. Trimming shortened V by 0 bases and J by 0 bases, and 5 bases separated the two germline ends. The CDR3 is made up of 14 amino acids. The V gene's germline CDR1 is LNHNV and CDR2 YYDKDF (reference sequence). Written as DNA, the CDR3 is TGTGCCACCAGCAGAGATAGAGTGAACACTGAAGCTTTCTTT. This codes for CATSRDRVNTEAFF.

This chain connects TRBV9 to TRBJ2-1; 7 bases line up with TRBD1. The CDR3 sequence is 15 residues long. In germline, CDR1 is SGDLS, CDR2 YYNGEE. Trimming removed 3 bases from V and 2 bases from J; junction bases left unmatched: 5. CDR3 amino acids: CASSGSGGAYNEQFF. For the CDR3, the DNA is TGTGCCAGCAGCGGCTCAGGGGGAGCCTACAATGAGCAGTTCTTC.

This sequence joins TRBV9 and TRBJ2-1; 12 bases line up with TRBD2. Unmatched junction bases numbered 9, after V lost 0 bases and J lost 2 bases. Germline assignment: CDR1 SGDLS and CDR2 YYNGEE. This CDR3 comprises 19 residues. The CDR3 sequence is CASSVVGTWTSGAYNEQFF. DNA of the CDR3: TGTGCCAGCAGCGTAGTAGGGACCTGGACTAGCGGGGCCTACAATGAGCAGTTCTTC.

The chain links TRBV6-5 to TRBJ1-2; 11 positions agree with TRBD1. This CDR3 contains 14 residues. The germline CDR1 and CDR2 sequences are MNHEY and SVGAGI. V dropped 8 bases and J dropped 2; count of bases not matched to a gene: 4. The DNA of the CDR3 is TGTGCCAGCGGGGACAGGGGGGTCAACTATGGCTACACCTTC. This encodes CASGDRGVNYGYTF.

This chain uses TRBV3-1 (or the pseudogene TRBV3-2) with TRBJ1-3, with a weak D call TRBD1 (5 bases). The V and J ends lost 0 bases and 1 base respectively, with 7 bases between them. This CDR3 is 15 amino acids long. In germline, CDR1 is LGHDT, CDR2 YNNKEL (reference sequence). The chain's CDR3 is CASSQDRTSGNTIYF. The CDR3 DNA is TGTGCCAGCAGCCAAGATCGGACATCTGGAAACACCATATATTTT.